This TCR beta chain was profiled in a study of T cells in Graves' hyperthyroidism and ophthalmopathy. Study-wide findings and caveats: Model-based prediction identified ophthalmopathy a median 6.5 months prior to its onset.

Amplified TCR beta CDR3 regions derived from RNA transcripts. With the HTBI primer set, the TCR CDR3 went through a first round of RT-PCR. Each CDR3 protein is one row after TCRdb ran MiXCR on the multiplex PCR reads. The sample lists about 540,000 distinct CDR3 sequences; 46% were seen once. The CDR3 totals 12 residues. The V gene lost 6 bases and the J gene lost 9 bases, with 12 bases spanning the gap. It was considered stable Graves' hyperthyroidism when ophthalmopathy did not progress within 18 months. About this clonotype: What it binds is unknown.

Sequencing was performed on peripheral blood or thyroid tissue (not recorded which). The chain uses TRBV12-3 or TRBV12-4 and TRBJ1-5, with D uncertain. The TCR comes from a woman between 18 and 30 years old with Graves' hyperthyroidism. In DNA form, the CDR3 reads TGTGCCAGCAGCATAGGACGGGGGCCCCAGCATTTT. It translates to CASSIGRGPQHF.